Here is one TCR beta chain with its context. The data stem from a study of blood T cell repertoires in COVID-19. Trimming took 5 bases from V and 5 from J; bases not matched to a gene: 10. CDR1 SGHTA and CDR2 FQGNSA come from the germline V gene. The length of the CDR3 is 15 residues. Authors' analysis steps: Scientists estimated how many nucleated cells there were by amplifying reference gene primers. Generated by immunoSEQ multiplex PCR, the TCRdb table keeps only in-frame clones and is missing some. That table is the source of V, J and clone size, and D and trimming were worked out from the DNA. The sample records roughly 380,000 clones, more than 70% being singletons.

V and J are TRBV7-2 and TRBJ2-5; TRBD2 matches 8 bases. Sequencing input: peripheral blood. The sequence came from a woman in her fifties or sixties with COVID-19, enrolled during active disease. The CDR3 loop is CASSNHGGAYETQYF. The DNA for the CDR3 is TGTGCCAGCAGCAACCACGGGGGGGCCTATGAGACCCAGTACTTC.